This T cell receptor beta chain was recorded in a study of cytotoxic CD8 clonotypes in ibrutinib-treated CLL (dated by TCRdb to the early 2020s). Regarding the study in general: The cohort had about ten relapsed/refractory and more than 14 treatment-naive patients; under 18 were IGHV unmutated. Of the 86 people in the trial, roughly 27 had longitudinal samples available. The response samples were drawn at a median of roughly eleven months into treatment, with a range of about 6 to 36 months. Cryopreserved peripheral blood mononuclear cells were obtained before treatment, at response, and at either sustained remission or disease progression. All remission and progressive disease samples were collected while patients were still receiving ibrutinib. Partial responses were observed in some 24 patients and complete responses in 2; after a median follow-up of about 69 months, remission was maintained in about 15 patients and progression was observed in approximately 12. On average, each sample had roughly 260,000 productive templates and 96,000 or so productive rearrangements.

Trimming removed 4 bases from V and 2 bases from J, leaving 15 bases between the germline ends. Reading the germline V gene (reference sequence) gives CDR1 PRHDT and CDR2 FYEKMQ. The CDR3 starts with the cysteine, ends with the phenylalanine, and has 16 residues. The only DNA kept is the CDR3, 48 bases in frame from the first base. The research as a whole found: Public clonotypes were rare and either contracted or stayed stable during treatment, and the rise in clonality at ibrutinib response reflected the expansion of private clonotypes. Lymph node repertoires were not examined, and the timing of sampling was not matched between patients in sustained remission and those whose disease progressed. At baseline, clonality was higher than in age-matched healthy donors and showed a strong correlation with circulating CD8+ T-cell counts. At ibrutinib response clonality went up, during sustained remission it held steady, and at progression it dropped back toward baseline.

In regard to this clone: Its antigen is currently not known. The input lacks base qualities; no much larger clone sits a single base away.

Each clonotype received, on average, around 10x coverage in deep resolution sequencing performed on a MiSeq, where the target depth lay between 1 in 1 million and 1 in 200,000 T cells. The immunoSEQ hsTCRB Kit was used to generate TCR beta libraries. As for the authors' bioinformatics: ImmunoSEQ Data Assistant and ImmunoSEQ Analyzer were used for data analysis, and V, D and J genes were assigned according to IMGT definitions. Clonality, which ranges from 0 to 1, was calculated as one minus the normalized Shannon entropy of productive rearrangement frequencies. Only overrepresented clonotypes making up at least 0.05% of each patient's repertoire were included in the public clonotype analysis. Some 12 age-matched healthy donor repertoires from immuneACCESS served as clonality controls. Entries here come from immuneACCESS through TCRdb and include only in-frame sequences with V and J called. Some clones fail to appear in such tables; in the studies checked, an unresolved V gene covers under half of the shortfall, and the cause of the remainder is unknown. That table furnishes V, J and clone size, whereas the DNA furnished D and trimming. Recorded for this sample are around 76,000 clones; around 78% of them occurred a single time. The ten largest clones take up roughly 40% of the sample.

The time point tag for this specimen amounts to: roughly 2 years on ibrutinib. For TCR beta library preparation, around 2 micrograms of genomic DNA were isolated from cryopreserved PBMCs. Longitudinal blood samples from CLL patients on ibrutinib monotherapy underwent high-throughput TCR beta sequencing. The patients took part in an open-label, single-center phase 2 trial of ibrutinib monotherapy. The sample here was PBMCs, taken after 24 months of ibrutinib treatment. The clonotype originates from a human donor with chronic lymphocytic leukemia. The rearrangement joined TRBV13 to TRBJ2-1, with the D segment identity uncertain. The bases read TGTGCCAGCAGCTACTATCGACCGGCCACCTACAATGAGCAGTTCTTC. The resulting protein is CASSYYRPATYNEQFF.